This record looks at one TCR beta chain sequence and its context. It has no known antigen specificity. No quality values exist for individual bases; no much larger clone is one base distant. The trial excluded patients who had a history of autoimmune disease or who were on systemic immunosuppression. Peripheral blood for TCR sequencing was drawn from every dose cohort at baseline, at cycle 4 day 1 and at cycle 7 day 1. Samples were obtained from an open-label, multicenter, first-in-human phase I dose-escalation trial of ivuxolimab. The trial enrolled adults with locally advanced or metastatic head and neck squamous cell, hepatocellular, melanoma or renal cell carcinoma. Before TCR sequencing, CD4+ T cells and CD8+ T cells from peripheral blood were sorted into separate populations. V was cut back by 0 bases and J by 3 bases, leaving a gap of 13 bases between them. CDR3 length: 15 amino acids, cysteine to phenylalanine. CDR3 DNA only is kept here, 45 bases in frame from base 1. CDR1 and CDR2, looked up from the germline V gene, are SGHRS and YFSETQ.

The data are from a study of OX40 agonist ivuxolimab in advanced cancers. Regarding the complete study: Ivuxolimab, which targeted the costimulatory receptor OX40 (CD134), was an agonistic, fully human IgG2 monoclonal antibody. Intravenous ivuxolimab was administered to patients every 2 weeks at six dose levels: 0.01, 0.1, 0.3, 1.5, 3 and 10 mg/kg. Of the roughly 52 dose-escalation patients, hepatocellular carcinoma was present in roughly 19, melanoma in some 15, renal cell carcinoma in 9 and head and neck cancer in 9. A male proportion of 82.7% and a mean age of 60 years, ranging from about 23 to 90, were recorded for the dose-escalation cohort. Patients were allowed to have had prior anti-PD-1, anti-PD-L1 or anti-CTLA-4 therapy, and approximately 40% of the dose-escalation patients had previously received checkpoint inhibitors. Three dose-escalation patients achieved partial responses, one with hepatocellular carcinoma and two with cutaneous melanoma. Peripheral TCRbeta sequencing aimed to test whether ivuxolimab altered TCR sequence diversity and caused clonal T-cell expansion. The paper describes the monotherapy dose-escalation part (N ≈ 50 patients) of the phase I trial of ivuxolimab.

Paper-wide results and their limitations: Which antigens the clonally expanded peripheral T cells were specific for was not determined. After ivuxolimab, expanded clones were on average more numerous among CD8+ T cells than among CD4+ T cells. At doses of 0.1 to 3.0 mg/kg, clonal expansion of both CD4+ and CD8+ blood T cells was observed from baseline to week 6. Low levels of normalized T-cell clonal expansion were also seen in some patients who did not respond. In the 0.1-3.0 mg/kg groups, partial responders had among the lowest normalized peripheral clonal expansion, particularly in CD8+ T cells.

To sequence the TCRbeta CDR3 region, genomic DNA was isolated from the sorted cells. The immunoSEQ Assay was used to sequence the TCRbeta CDR3 regions. In TCRdb, the immuneACCESS table is reduced to in-frame sequences with V and J assigned. These tables do not hold every clone; where another copy was compared, an unresolved V gene accounts for under half, and the others remain unexplained. Within this sample are about 92,000 clones, with roughly 90% of them counted one time only. Clones ranked in the top ten supply around 0.31% of the sample. The sequence was collected from an adult with an advanced solid tumor such as melanoma, head and neck, liver or kidney cancer. The input for sequencing was CD4+ or CD8+ T cells sorted from blood, taken in a trial of the OX40 agonist ivuxolimab. The chain is made from TRBV5-1 and TRBJ2-7, with TRBD1 tentatively as D gene (6 bases match). The CDR3 protein is CASSLVPGVSYEQYF. The DNA reads as follows: TGCGCCAGCAGCTTGGTTCCAGGGGTAAGCTACGAGCAGTACTTC.